This entry lists 20 T cell receptor beta chains sequenced from one sample in a study of early T cells in non-severe SARS-CoV-2 infection (dated by TCRdb to 2020 to 2022). Libraries were constructed by 5' RACE. The instrument was a NextSeq 500. TCRdb reworked the public reads: Q25 trimming with fastp, MiXCR clone assembly, productive beta chains retained. Identical CDR3 protein sequences are pooled into one entry, listed with their most common genes and DNA. This sample holds approximately 29,000 distinct CDR3 sequences; about 5.8% were observed only once. The ten biggest clones cover approximately 5.2% of the sample. The sequenced sample consisted of whole blood. These TCRs come from an adult who was a healthcare worker with PCR-confirmed SARS-CoV-2 infection or an uninfected control (not recorded which).

This clonotype was detected ten times or more. The chain joins TRBV7-2 to TRBJ1-3; D may be TRBD1 (5 bases). V was pared by 0 bases and J by 0 bases, with 15 bases between. Germline V gene data show CDR1 as SGHTA and CDR2 as FQGNSA. CDR3 length: 18 amino acids. CDR3 DNA: TGTGCCAGCAGCTTAGCTCCCCAGTGGGGGTCCTCTGGAAACACCATATATTTT. Encoded protein: CASSLAPQWGSSGNTIYF.

In this sample, this clonotype turned up a few times. The J gene is TRBJ2-3, the V gene TRBV5-4, with TRBD1 matching over 7 bases. V gave up 4 bases and J gave up 2 bases; unmatched junction bases: 4. CDR1 is SGHNT and CDR2 is YYREEE in the germline V gene (reference sequence). This CDR3 contains 14 residues. The CDR3 region is CASSTGTATDTQYF. The CDR3 coding sequence is TGTGCCAGCAGCACAGGGACAGCCACAGATACGCAGTATTTT.

This clonotype was detected ten times or more. The chain links TRBV11-3 to TRBJ1-1, with 8 bases aligning to TRBD1. From germline, CDR1 is SGHNT and CDR2 YENEEA. This CDR3 has 14 residues. Germline trimming cut 5 bases from V and 7 bases from J; bases unmatched to any gene: 9. As DNA, the CDR3 is TGTGCCAGCAGCCCTTACGGACAGGGTGATGAAGCTTTCTTT. Amino acids: CASSPYGQGDEAFF.

This clonotype was observed a few times. The V gene is TRBV29-1, the J gene TRBJ2-7; 8 bases fit TRBD2. V lost 7 bases and J lost 0; bases outside the gene matches: 5. From germline, CDR1 is SQVTM and CDR2 ANQGSEA. The length of the CDR3 is 13 residues. Here the CDR3 reads CSARGGSSYEQYF. The DNA of the CDR3 is TGCAGCGCTCGGGGGGGCAGCTCCTACGAGCAGTACTTC.

The chain combines TRBV4-1 with TRBJ2-7; 9 bases map to TRBD1. Per germline, CDR1 MGHRA and CDR2 YSYEKL. Trimming removed 1 base from V and 0 bases from J; junction bases left unmatched: 16. The CDR3 has 20 residues. As DNA, the CDR3 is TGCGCCAGCAGCCAAGTTGTCCCGGGACAGGGTTCTTCTAGCTCCTACGAGCAGTACTTC. It specifies CASSQVVPGQGSSSSYEQYF.

Many counts were recorded for this clonotype. The J gene is TRBJ2-1, the V gene TRBV7-2; 8 bases are a match to TRBD1. After removal of 3 bases from V and 12 bases from J, the junction contained 4 bases not matched to a gene. CDR3 size: 12 residues. Germline lookup yields CDR1 SGHTA and CDR2 FQGNSA. This chain's CDR3 is CASSLITGGQFF. The CDR3 bases are TGTGCCAGCAGCTTGATCACAGGGGGGCAGTTCTTC.

This clonotype was counted many times. This chain connects TRBV3-1 to TRBJ2-1; 8 nucleotides align to TRBD2. The CDR3 is 17 residues long. CDR1 LGHDT and CDR2 YNNKEL come from the germline V gene (reference sequence). V trimming: 0 bases; J trimming: 3 bases; junction bases outside the gene matches: 7. The chain's CDR3 is CASSQDQTSGYYNEQFF. CDR3 in DNA: TGTGCCAGCAGCCAAGATCAAACTAGCGGATACTACAATGAGCAGTTCTTC.

This clonotype was seen at least ten times. V gene TRBV14 combines with J gene TRBJ2-7; D not resolved. V was trimmed by 5 bases and J by 2 bases, leaving 13 bases between them. CDR1 is SGHDN and CDR2 is FVKESK in the germline V gene. The CDR3 has 14 amino acids. The CDR3 region is CASSTAVGTYEQYF. In nucleotides, the CDR3 is TGTGCCAGCAGCACGGCGGTAGGGACCTACGAGCAGTACTTC.

The rearrangement uses TRBV6-1 and TRBJ2-3; the D gene is possibly TRBD1 (5 bases). This CDR3 spans 14 amino acids. From germline, CDR1 is MNHNS and CDR2 SASEGT. Deletions cut 4 bases from V and 0 bases from J, with 8 bases between. For the CDR3, the DNA is TGTGCCAGCAGTGGGGGCAGAAGCACAGATACGCAGTATTTT. This sequence encodes CASSGGRSTDTQYF.

The chain links TRBV28 to TRBJ1-1; D not certain. The CDR3 spans 14 residues. The V gene lost 5 bases and the J gene lost 5 bases, with 15 bases spanning the gap. The germline CDR1 and CDR2 sequences are MDHEN and SYDVKM. CDR3 bases: TGTGCCAGCAGTCCGCCTCGTCAGGTTACTGAAGCTTTCTTT. It codes for CASSPPRQVTEAFF.

This clonotype was observed at least ten times. The chain couples TRBV5-1 to TRBJ2-7, with 7 bases that match TRBD1. From germline, CDR1 is SGHRS and CDR2 YFSETQ. The CDR3 loop spans 14 amino acids. V shed 4 bases, J shed 3 bases, and the junction held 7 bases outside the gene matches. CDR3: CASSHNGQDYEQYF. The CDR3, as DNA: TGCGCCAGCAGCCATAACGGACAGGACTACGAGCAGTACTTC.

This clonotype was seen repeatedly, ten times or more. The chain has TRBV9 and TRBJ2-1; 9 nucleotides agree with TRBD2. Germline V lookup: CDR1 SGDLS, CDR2 YYNGEE. The trim removed 0 bases at V and 9 bases at J, leaving 10 bases unmatched. This CDR3 has 16 amino acids. The chain's CDR3 is CASSVGLAGGPREQFF. In DNA, the CDR3 is TGTGCCAGCAGCGTAGGACTGGCGGGGGGGCCGCGTGAGCAGTTCTTC. The entire variable domain, with the rest obtained from reference TRBV9 and TRBJ2-1, is as follows: DSGVTQTPKHLITATGQRVTLRCSPRSGDLSVYWYQQSLDQGLQFLIQYYNGEERAKGNILERFSAQQFPDLHSELNLSSLELGDSALYFCASSVGLAGGPREQFFGPGTRLTVL.

This clonotype has a handful of counts. The genes are TRBV6-5 and TRBJ1-5; D may be TRBD1 (5 bases). With 0 bases removed from V and 8 bases from J, the gap between germline ends came to 14 bases. Germline-derived CDR1 and CDR2 are MNHEY and SVGAGI. The CDR3 runs 15 residues. The CDR3 DNA reads TGTGCCAGCAGTTACTCGCTGGGGACCTCGGAGCCCCAGCATTTT. Its protein product is CASSYSLGTSEPQHF.

This sequence joins TRBV29-1 and TRBJ2-3; 12 bases align to TRBD1. Germline CDR1 reads SQVTM; CDR2 reads ANQGSEA. There are 15 residues in the CDR3. V shed 5 bases and J 4 bases; nucleotides not matched to a gene: 7. The CDR3 DNA reads as TGCAGCGTTTTGGCCGGGACAGGGGGCGCAGATACGCAGTATTTT. Translated, it gives CSVLAGTGGADTQYF.

This clonotype was detected only a few times. The chain recombines TRBV2 with TRBJ2-7; 12 bases fit TRBD1. The CDR3 is 17 residues long. Trimming at V came to 3 bases and at J to 5 bases, leaving 11 bases not matched to a gene. The germline V gene has CDR1 SNHLY and CDR2 FYNNEI. The CDR3, as DNA: TGTGCCAGCAGTGACCCCTCCGCCGGGACAGGGGGCCACGAGCAGTACTTC. The encoded protein is CASSDPSAGTGGHEQYF.

This clonotype is medium-sized (0.01 to 0.1%) within its sample. This chain connects TRBV24-1 to TRBJ2-3; the match to TRBD1 covers 7 bases. The CDR3 covers 13 residues. Germline assignment: CDR1 KGHDR and CDR2 SFDVKD. V lost 8 bases and J lost 5; bases outside the gene matches: 6. The CDR3 is CATTAYRGDTQYF. DNA of the CDR3: TGTGCCACCACGGCCTACAGGGGAGATACGCAGTATTTT.

In its sample, this clonotype was seen many times. V usage is TRBV10-3 and J usage is TRBJ2-3; D gene uncertain. CDR1 is ENHRY, CDR2 SYGVKD, per germline. The CDR3 runs 13 residues. Trimming left V 3 bases short and J 5 bases short, with 9 bases between. CDR3 amino acids: CAISEDGKDTQYF. The CDR3 DNA is TGTGCCATCAGTGAAGACGGAAAAGATACGCAGTATTTT.

The sample holds many counts of this clonotype. This rearrangement joins TRBV6-2 or TRBV6-3 to TRBJ2-3; D is uncertain. The V end was cut by 9 bases, the J end by 0 bases, with 10 bases between. Germline V gene data show CDR1 as MNHEY and CDR2 as SVGEGT. The CDR3 contains 13 residues. CDR3 loop: CASRRTSTDTQYF. The CDR3 region has the DNA TGTGCCAGTCGGAGAACTAGCACAGATACGCAGTATTTT.

The table lists this clonotype with many counts. For the CDR3, the DNA is TGTGCCAGTAGTAACCAGGCTAGCTACGAGCAGTACTTC. It yields the protein CASSNQASYEQYF. The chain has TRBV19 and TRBJ2-7; no definite D call. Germline loops: CDR1 LNHDA, CDR2 SQIVND (reference sequence). The CDR3 length is 13 residues. V gave up 4 bases and J gave up 3 bases, with 10 bases separating them.

Many counts were recorded for this clonotype. The V gene is TRBV11-1, the J gene TRBJ2-6; D unresolved. The germline V gene has CDR1 SGHAT and CDR2 FQDESV (reference sequence). Trimming took off 3 bases at V and 2 bases at J, with 8 bases between the two ends. CDR3 length: 15 amino acids. The CDR3 coding sequence is TGTGCCAGCAGCTTCTTAGGGCCTGGGGCCAACGTCCTGACTTTC. Translated, it gives CASSFLGPGANVLTF.